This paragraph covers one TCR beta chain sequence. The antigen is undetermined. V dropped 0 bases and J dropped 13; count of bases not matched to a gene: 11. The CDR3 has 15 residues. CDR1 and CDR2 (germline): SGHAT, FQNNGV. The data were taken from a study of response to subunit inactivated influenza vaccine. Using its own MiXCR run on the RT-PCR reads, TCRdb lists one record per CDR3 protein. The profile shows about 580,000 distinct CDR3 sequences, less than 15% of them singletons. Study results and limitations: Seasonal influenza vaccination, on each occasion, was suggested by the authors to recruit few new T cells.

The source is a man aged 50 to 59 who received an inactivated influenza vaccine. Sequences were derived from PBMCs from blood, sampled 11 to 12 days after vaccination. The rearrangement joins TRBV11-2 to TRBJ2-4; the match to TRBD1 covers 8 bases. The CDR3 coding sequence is TGTGCCAGCAGCTTAGAGGGCAGGGGGCTCACCACACAGTACTTC. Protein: CASSLEGRGLTTQYF.